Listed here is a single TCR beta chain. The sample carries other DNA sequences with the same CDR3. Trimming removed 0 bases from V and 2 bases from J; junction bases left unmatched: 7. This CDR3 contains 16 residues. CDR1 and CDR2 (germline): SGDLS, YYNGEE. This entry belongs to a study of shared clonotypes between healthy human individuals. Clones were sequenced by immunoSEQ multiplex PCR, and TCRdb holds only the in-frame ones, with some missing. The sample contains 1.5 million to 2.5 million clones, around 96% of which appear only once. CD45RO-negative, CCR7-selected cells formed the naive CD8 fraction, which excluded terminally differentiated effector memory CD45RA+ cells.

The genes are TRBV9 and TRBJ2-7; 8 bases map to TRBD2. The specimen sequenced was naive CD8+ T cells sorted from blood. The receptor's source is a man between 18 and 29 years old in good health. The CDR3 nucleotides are TGTGCCAGCAGCGTAGGTCCCGCGGGAGGCACCTACGAGCAGTACTTC. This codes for CASSVGPAGGTYEQYF.